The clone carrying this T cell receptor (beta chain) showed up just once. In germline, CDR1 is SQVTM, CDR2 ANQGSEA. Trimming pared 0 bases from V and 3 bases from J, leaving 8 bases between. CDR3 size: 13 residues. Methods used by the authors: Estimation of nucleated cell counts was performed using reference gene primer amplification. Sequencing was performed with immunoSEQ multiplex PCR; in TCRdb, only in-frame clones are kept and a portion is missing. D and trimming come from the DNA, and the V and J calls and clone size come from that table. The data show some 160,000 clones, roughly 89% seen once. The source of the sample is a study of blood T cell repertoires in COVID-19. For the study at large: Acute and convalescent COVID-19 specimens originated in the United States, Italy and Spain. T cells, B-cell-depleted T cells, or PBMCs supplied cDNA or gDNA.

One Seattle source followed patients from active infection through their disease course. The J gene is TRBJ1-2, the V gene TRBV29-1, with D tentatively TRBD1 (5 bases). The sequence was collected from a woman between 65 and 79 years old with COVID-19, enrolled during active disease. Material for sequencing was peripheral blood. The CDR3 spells CSVEEEGDYGYTF. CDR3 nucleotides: TGCAGCGTTGAAGAAGAAGGGGACTATGGCTACACCTTC.